Listed below are T cell receptor beta chains from one sample, sequenced in a study of blood T cell repertoires in COVID-19. TCRdb keeps only in-frame clones here, not all; method: immunoSEQ multiplex PCR. The sample has some 61,000 clones, roughly nine tenths seen once. Sequencing was carried out using peripheral blood. The receptor set was obtained from a man aged 55 to 69 with acute or convalescent COVID-19. Each CDR3 is given with its conserved first and last residue. The D gene is left open where the match is weak. Clone size appears in some rows only: once, few, many, or a class for an expanded clone.

D gene: .; V gene: TRBV12-3/TRBV12-4; J gene: TRBJ1-4; clone size: few; CDR3 length: 13; CDR3 DNA: TGTGCCAGCAGTTTACAGGAGGGTGAAAAACTGTTTTTT; CDR3 protein: CASSLQEGEKLFF
D gene: TRBD1; V gene: TRBV6-6; J gene: TRBJ2-7; clone size: .; CDR3 length: 15; CDR3 DNA: TGTGCCAGCAGTTTACGGGACAGTCAAAAAATGGAGCAGTACTTC; CDR3 protein: CASSLRDSQKMEQYF
D gene: .; V gene: TRBV6-5; J gene: TRBJ1-5; clone size: .; CDR3 length: 13; CDR3 DNA: TGTGCCAGCAGGGACAGTAGCAATCAGCCCCAGCATTTT; CDR3 protein: CASRDSSNQPQHF
D gene: TRBD1; V gene: TRBV5-4; J gene: TRBJ2-3; clone size: .; CDR3 length: 13; CDR3 DNA: TGTGCCAGCAGCTTGGAGGGGGCCCAAACGCAGTATTTT; CDR3 protein: CASSLEGAQTQYF
D gene: .; V gene: TRBV29-1; J gene: TRBJ1-2; clone size: .; CDR3 length: 13; CDR3 DNA: TGCAGCTCCGAGGGCGGTACTAACTATGGCTACACCTTC; CDR3 protein: CSSEGGTNYGYTF
D gene: TRBD1; V gene: TRBV6-6; J gene: TRBJ1-1; clone size: once; CDR3 length: 14; CDR3 DNA: TGTGCCAGCATGCCGGGACAGGGGGCCGGTCGAGCTTTCTTT; CDR3 protein: CASMPGQGAGRAFF
D gene: TRBD2; V gene: TRBV10-2; J gene: TRBJ2-3; clone size: .; CDR3 length: 15; CDR3 DNA: TGCGCCACCTATACGCTAGCGGGGTCCACAGATACGCAGTATTTT; CDR3 protein: CATYTLAGSTDTQYF
D gene: .; V gene: TRBV18; J gene: TRBJ1-2; clone size: .; CDR3 length: 18; CDR3 DNA: TGTGCCAGCTCACCCCCCCCCGTCGGGGTTACGATGTTTGGTGGCTACACCTTC; CDR3 protein: CASSPPPVGVTMFGGYTF
D gene: .; V gene: TRBV11-2; J gene: TRBJ1-1; clone size: .; CDR3 length: 15; CDR3 DNA: TGTGCCAGCAGCTTCGGCGGTACGGTCCACACTGAAGCTTTCTTT; CDR3 protein: CASSFGGTVHTEAFF
D gene: TRBD1; V gene: TRBV7-9; J gene: TRBJ1-5; clone size: .; CDR3 length: 15; CDR3 DNA: TGTGCCAGCAGCTTAATAGGGGGCGCGGATCAGCCCCAGCATTTT; CDR3 protein: CASSLIGGADQPQHF
D gene: TRBD2; V gene: TRBV5-8; J gene: TRBJ2-3; clone size: once; CDR3 length: 15; CDR3 DNA: TGTGCCAGCAGCTTAGCGGGGGGGCCTGGAGATACGCAGTATTTT; CDR3 protein: CASSLAGGPGDTQYF
D gene: .; V gene: TRBV18; J gene: TRBJ1-1; clone size: .; CDR3 length: 15; CDR3 DNA: TGTGCCAGCTCACCACGACAGGCGACGAACACTGAAGCTTTCTTT; CDR3 protein: CASSPRQATNTEAFF
D gene: TRBD1; V gene: TRBV27; J gene: TRBJ2-2; clone size: .; CDR3 length: 16; CDR3 DNA: TGTGCCAGCAGTTTTCTTACAGGGGTGAACACCGGGGAGCTGTTTTTT; CDR3 protein: CASSFLTGVNTGELFF
D gene: TRBD2; V gene: TRBV7-8; J gene: TRBJ2-7; clone size: .; CDR3 length: 16; CDR3 DNA: TGTGCCAGCAGCGGGACTAGCGGGGGGTACGCCTACGAGCAGTACTTC; CDR3 protein: CASSGTSGGYAYEQYF
D gene: .; V gene: TRBV7-2; J gene: TRBJ1-5; clone size: .; CDR3 length: 15; CDR3 DNA: TGTGCCAGCAGCCCCACAGGGAGAGGGAATCAGCCCCAGCATTTT; CDR3 protein: CASSPTGRGNQPQHF
D gene: TRBD1; V gene: TRBV7-9; J gene: TRBJ1-1; clone size: .; CDR3 length: 15; CDR3 DNA: TGTGCCAGCAGCTTCGGACAGGGGGGTCTCACTGAAGCTTTCTTT; CDR3 protein: CASSFGQGGLTEAFF
D gene: .; V gene: TRBV7-9; J gene: TRBJ2-1; clone size: .; CDR3 length: 17; CDR3 DNA: TGTGCCAGCAGCCCTGGGGCTGAAGATAGGGTCTACAATGAGCAGTTCTTC; CDR3 protein: CASSPGAEDRVYNEQFF
D gene: .; V gene: TRBV6-6; J gene: TRBJ1-2; clone size: .; CDR3 length: 14; CDR3 DNA: TGTGCCACGACTTCGACGGCAGAAGGCTATGGCTACACCTTC; CDR3 protein: CATTSTAEGYGYTF
D gene: TRBD1; V gene: TRBV24-1; J gene: TRBJ2-1; clone size: .; CDR3 length: 16; CDR3 DNA: TGTGCCACCAGTGATTTGGAGGGGGCGAGGCCCAATGAGCAGTTCTTC; CDR3 protein: CATSDLEGARPNEQFF
D gene: .; V gene: TRBV11-2; J gene: TRBJ2-7; clone size: .; CDR3 length: 14; CDR3 DNA: TGTGCCAGCAGCCCCGCGGTGGGTACCTACGAGCAGTACTTC; CDR3 protein: CASSPAVGTYEQYF
D gene: TRBD2; V gene: TRBV9; J gene: TRBJ2-1; clone size: .; CDR3 length: 18; CDR3 DNA: TGTGCCAGCAGCGTAGAGGAACTAGCGGGGGAGGTGCGCAATGAGCAGTTCTTC; CDR3 protein: CASSVEELAGEVRNEQFF
D gene: .; V gene: TRBV2; J gene: TRBJ1-1; clone size: .; CDR3 length: 11; CDR3 DNA: TGTGCCAGCCAAGGGGTGCAGGGGGCTTTCTTT; CDR3 protein: CASQGVQGAFF
D gene: TRBD1; V gene: TRBV5-6; J gene: TRBJ2-3; clone size: .; CDR3 length: 15; CDR3 DNA: TGTGCCAGCAGCCCCACAGGGGGTCGTCTCCATACGCAGTATTTT; CDR3 protein: CASSPTGGRLHTQYF
D gene: TRBD1; V gene: TRBV18; J gene: TRBJ1-2; clone size: .; CDR3 length: 15; CDR3 DNA: TGTGCCAGCTCACCATCAGGGGGTTCCTCCTATGGCTACACCTTC; CDR3 protein: CASSPSGGSSYGYTF
D gene: TRBD1; V gene: TRBV2; J gene: TRBJ2-5; clone size: .; CDR3 length: 13; CDR3 DNA: TGTGCCAGCAGTAACAGGGGCCAAGAGACCCAGTACTTC; CDR3 protein: CASSNRGQETQYF
D gene: TRBD1; V gene: TRBV24-1; J gene: TRBJ2-1; clone size: .; CDR3 length: 13; CDR3 DNA: TGTGCCACTACTTCGGACAGGGTCAATGAGCAGTTCTTC; CDR3 protein: CATTSDRVNEQFF
D gene: TRBD1; V gene: TRBV19; J gene: TRBJ2-4; clone size: .; CDR3 length: 18; CDR3 DNA: TGTGCCAGTAGTATCTCCGAAGGGACAGGGATAGCCAAAAACATTCAGTACTTC; CDR3 protein: CASSISEGTGIAKNIQYF
D gene: TRBD1; V gene: TRBV7-9; J gene: TRBJ2-7; clone size: .; CDR3 length: 14; CDR3 DNA: TGTGCCAGCAGCCCCGGGACAGGGGGACAGGAGCAGTACTTC; CDR3 protein: CASSPGTGGQEQYF
D gene: TRBD2; V gene: TRBV2; J gene: TRBJ2-2; clone size: .; CDR3 length: 14; CDR3 DNA: TGTGCCAGCAGTGGACGAAGCGGGGGCGGGGAGCTGTTTTTT; CDR3 protein: CASSGRSGGGELFF
D gene: .; V gene: TRBV30; J gene: TRBJ1-4; clone size: .; CDR3 length: 12; CDR3 DNA: TGTGCCTGGAGTGTACAGGGAGAAAAACTGTTTTTT; CDR3 protein: CAWSVQGEKLFF
D gene: TRBD1; V gene: TRBV2; J gene: TRBJ1-5; clone size: once; CDR3 length: 12; CDR3 DNA: TGTGCCAGGGGACAGGGTAGTCAGCCCCAGCATTTT; CDR3 protein: CARGQGSQPQHF
D gene: TRBD2; V gene: TRBV7-2; J gene: TRBJ2-7; clone size: few; CDR3 length: 15; CDR3 DNA: TGTGCCAGCAGCTTCTCCGGGACTAACTCCTACGAGCAGTACTTC; CDR3 protein: CASSFSGTNSYEQYF
D gene: TRBD2; V gene: TRBV5-1; J gene: TRBJ2-1; clone size: .; CDR3 length: 17; CDR3 DNA: TGCGCCAGCAGCTATATTAGCGGGGGGGCCTCTAACAATGAGCAGTTCTTC; CDR3 protein: CASSYISGGASNNEQFF
D gene: .; V gene: TRBV27; J gene: TRBJ2-7; clone size: .; CDR3 length: 14; CDR3 DNA: TGTGCCAGCAGTCGAAGGGGACTTACCTACGAGCAGTACTTC; CDR3 protein: CASSRRGLTYEQYF
D gene: .; V gene: TRBV15; J gene: TRBJ1-5; clone size: .; CDR3 length: 16; CDR3 DNA: TGTGCCACCAGCAGTTCCAGATCTCATGGCAATCAGCCCCAGCATTTT; CDR3 protein: CATSSSRSHGNQPQHF
D gene: .; V gene: TRBV5-1; J gene: TRBJ1-1; clone size: .; CDR3 length: 15; CDR3 DNA: TGCGCCAGCAGCTTGCACGGACAACTGAACACTGAAGCTTTCTTT; CDR3 protein: CASSLHGQLNTEAFF
D gene: TRBD1; V gene: TRBV10-3; J gene: TRBJ2-1; clone size: .; CDR3 length: 14; CDR3 DNA: TGTGCCATCAGTGCCGGGACAGGGGTCAATGAGCAGTTCTTC; CDR3 protein: CAISAGTGVNEQFF
D gene: .; V gene: TRBV24-1; J gene: TRBJ1-4; clone size: .; CDR3 length: 14; CDR3 DNA: TGTGCCACCAGTGACGGGGGGGCTGGTGAAAAACTGTTTTTT; CDR3 protein: CATSDGGAGEKLFF
D gene: TRBD1; V gene: TRBV7-2; J gene: TRBJ1-1; clone size: .; CDR3 length: 14; CDR3 DNA: TGTGCCAGCAGCTTCCGGGACAGGAACACTGAAGCTTTCTTT; CDR3 protein: CASSFRDRNTEAFF
D gene: .; V gene: TRBV5-6; J gene: TRBJ2-7; clone size: few; CDR3 length: 14; CDR3 DNA: TGTGCCAGCAGTCTTAATACAGGCTCCTACGAGCAGTACTTC; CDR3 protein: CASSLNTGSYEQYF
D gene: TRBD1; V gene: TRBV7-9; J gene: TRBJ2-7; clone size: once; CDR3 length: 15; CDR3 DNA: TGTGCCAGCGGGGGACAGGGACCTTACTCCTACGAGCAGTACTTC; CDR3 protein: CASGGQGPYSYEQYF
D gene: .; V gene: TRBV30; J gene: TRBJ1-1; clone size: .; CDR3 length: 12; CDR3 DNA: TGTGCCTGGAGGCGGTTGAACACTGAAGCTTTCTTT; CDR3 protein: CAWRRLNTEAFF
D gene: .; V gene: TRBV7-7; J gene: TRBJ2-6; clone size: .; CDR3 length: 19; CDR3 DNA: TGTGCCAGCAGCTTAGAGGGGCGGACGGTCCACGGGGGGGCCAACGTCCTGACTTTC; CDR3 protein: CASSLEGRTVHGGANVLTF
D gene: TRBD1; V gene: TRBV6-5; J gene: TRBJ2-4; clone size: .; CDR3 length: 14; CDR3 DNA: TGTGCCAGCAGAGATCCTGACAGGGGGTACATTCAGTACTTC; CDR3 protein: CASRDPDRGYIQYF
D gene: .; V gene: TRBV6-1; J gene: TRBJ1-3; clone size: .; CDR3 length: 15; CDR3 DNA: TGTGCCAGCAGTGATGAGGTCGTAAACGGAAACACCATATATTTT; CDR3 protein: CASSDEVVNGNTIYF
D gene: TRBD1; V gene: TRBV7-9; J gene: TRBJ1-4; clone size: .; CDR3 length: 15; CDR3 DNA: TGTGCCAGCAGCTCTGGACAGGGAACTAATGAAAAACTGTTTTTT; CDR3 protein: CASSSGQGTNEKLFF
D gene: TRBD1; V gene: TRBV5-1; J gene: TRBJ1-2; clone size: .; CDR3 length: 15; CDR3 DNA: TGCGCCAGCAGCGAAGACAGGGGGAATTTAGATGGCTACACCTTC; CDR3 protein: CASSEDRGNLDGYTF
D gene: .; V gene: TRBV18; J gene: TRBJ2-7; clone size: .; CDR3 length: 19; CDR3 DNA: TGTGCCAGCTCACCTACAGCAGGGGCCAGGGAGGGGAGCTCCTACGAGCAGTACTTC; CDR3 protein: CASSPTAGAREGSSYEQYF
D gene: .; V gene: TRBV2; J gene: TRBJ1-1; clone size: .; CDR3 length: 15; CDR3 DNA: TGTGCCAGCTCCCAGTACGACAGCATGAACACTGAAGCTTTCTTT; CDR3 protein: CASSQYDSMNTEAFF
D gene: TRBD1; V gene: TRBV5-8; J gene: TRBJ2-7; clone size: .; CDR3 length: 15; CDR3 DNA: TGTGCCAGCAGCTTGGTAGGGACAGGGGCCTACGAGCAGTACTTC; CDR3 protein: CASSLVGTGAYEQYF
D gene: TRBD1; V gene: TRBV11-2; J gene: TRBJ1-5; clone size: .; CDR3 length: 17; CDR3 DNA: TGTGCCAGCAGCTCTGACAGGGTTGGCTATAGCAATCAGCCCCAGCATTTT; CDR3 protein: CASSSDRVGYSNQPQHF
D gene: .; V gene: TRBV18; J gene: TRBJ2-6; clone size: .; CDR3 length: 16; CDR3 DNA: TGTGCCAGCTCGCCTACTGACAGCTCTGGGGCCAACGTCCTGACTTTC; CDR3 protein: CASSPTDSSGANVLTF
D gene: TRBD1; V gene: TRBV29-1; J gene: TRBJ1-2; clone size: once; CDR3 length: 15; CDR3 DNA: TGCAGCGTTGAAGAGAGGGCAGGGGGCCAGTATGGCTACACCTTC; CDR3 protein: CSVEERAGGQYGYTF